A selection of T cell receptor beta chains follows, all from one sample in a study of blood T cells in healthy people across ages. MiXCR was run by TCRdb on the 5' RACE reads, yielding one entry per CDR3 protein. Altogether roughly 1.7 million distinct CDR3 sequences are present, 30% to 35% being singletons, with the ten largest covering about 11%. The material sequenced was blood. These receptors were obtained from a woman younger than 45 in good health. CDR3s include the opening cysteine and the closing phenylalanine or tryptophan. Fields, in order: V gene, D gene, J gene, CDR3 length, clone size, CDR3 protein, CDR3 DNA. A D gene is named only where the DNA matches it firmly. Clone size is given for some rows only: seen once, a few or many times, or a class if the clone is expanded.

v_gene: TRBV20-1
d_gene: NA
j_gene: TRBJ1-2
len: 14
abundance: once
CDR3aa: CSARPLQGSWGYTF
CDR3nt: TGCAGTGCTAGACCACTTCAGGGCAGTTGGGGCTACACCTTC

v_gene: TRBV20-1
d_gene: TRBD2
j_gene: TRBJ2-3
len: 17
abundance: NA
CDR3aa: CSARRPTGGGGTDTQYF
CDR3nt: TGCAGTGCCCGAAGACCCACTGGCGGGGGAGGGACAGATACGCAGTATTTT

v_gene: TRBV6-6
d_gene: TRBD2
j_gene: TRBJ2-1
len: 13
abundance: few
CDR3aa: CASSREGLFEQFF
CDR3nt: TGTGCCAGCAGTCGGGAGGGGCTTTTTGAGCAGTTCTTC

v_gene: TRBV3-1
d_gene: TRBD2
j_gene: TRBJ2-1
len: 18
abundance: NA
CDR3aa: CASSSTRTSGISGNEQFF
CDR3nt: TGTGCCAGCAGCTCCACCCGGACTAGCGGGATTTCGGGGAATGAGCAGTTCTTC

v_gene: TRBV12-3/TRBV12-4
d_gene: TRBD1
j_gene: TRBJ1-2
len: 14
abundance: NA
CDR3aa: CATALGTGGYGYTF
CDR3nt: TGTGCCACGGCTTTAGGGACAGGGGGCTATGGCTACACCTTC

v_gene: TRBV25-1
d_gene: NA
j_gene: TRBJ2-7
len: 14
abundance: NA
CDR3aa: CASSEHGRGYEQYF
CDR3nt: TGTGCCAGCAGTGAACATGGCAGGGGCTACGAGCAGTACTTC

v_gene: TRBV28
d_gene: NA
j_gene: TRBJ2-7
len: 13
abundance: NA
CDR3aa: CANRTGNYYEQYF
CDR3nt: TGTGCCAACCGCACTGGGAACTACTACGAGCAGTACTTC

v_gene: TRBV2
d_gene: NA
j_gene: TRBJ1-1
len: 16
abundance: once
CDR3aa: CATLPDPVAWYTEAFF
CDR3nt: TGTGCCACCTTACCCGACCCCGTAGCTTGGTACACTGAAGCTTTCTTT

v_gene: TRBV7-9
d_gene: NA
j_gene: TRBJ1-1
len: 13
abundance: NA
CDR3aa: CASSLVSGGEAFF
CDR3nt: TGTGCCAGCAGCTTAGTCTCTGGGGGTGAAGCTTTCTTT

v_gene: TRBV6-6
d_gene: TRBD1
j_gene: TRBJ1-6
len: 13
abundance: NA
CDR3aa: CASSPGQTSPLHF
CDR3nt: TGTGCCAGCAGCCCGGGACAGACATCACCCCTCCACTTT

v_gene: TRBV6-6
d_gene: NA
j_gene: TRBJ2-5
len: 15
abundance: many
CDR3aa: CASSYQTGTARGQYF
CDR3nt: TGTGCCAGCAGTTACCAAACGGGGACCGCCCGAGGCCAGTACTTC

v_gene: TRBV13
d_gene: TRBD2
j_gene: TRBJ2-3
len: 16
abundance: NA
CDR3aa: CASSLGGLAGGYTQYF
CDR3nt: TGTGCCAGCAGCTTAGGGGGACTAGCGGGGGGTTATACGCAGTATTTT

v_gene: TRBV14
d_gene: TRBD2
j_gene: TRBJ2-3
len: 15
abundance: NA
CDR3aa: CASSQGGDYTDTQYF
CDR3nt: TGTGCCAGCAGCCAGGGGGGGGACTACACAGATACGCAGTATTTT

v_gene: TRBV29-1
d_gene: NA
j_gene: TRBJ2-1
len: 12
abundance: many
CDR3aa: CSGGDGRTAQFF
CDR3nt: TGCAGCGGGGGGGACGGACGGACGGCGCAGTTCTTC

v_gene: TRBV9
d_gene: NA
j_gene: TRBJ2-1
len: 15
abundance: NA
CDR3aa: CASSVTASSYNEQFF
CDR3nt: TGTGCCAGCAGCGTAACCGCTAGCTCCTACAATGAGCAGTTCTTC

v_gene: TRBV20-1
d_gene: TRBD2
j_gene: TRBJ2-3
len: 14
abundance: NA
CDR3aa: CSAILAGAPDTQYF
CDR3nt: TGCAGTGCTATACTAGCGGGAGCCCCAGATACGCAGTATTTT

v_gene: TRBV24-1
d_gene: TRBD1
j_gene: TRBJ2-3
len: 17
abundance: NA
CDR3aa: CATSDLGTGVATDTQYF
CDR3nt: TGTGCCACCAGTGACCTCGGGACAGGAGTGGCCACAGATACGCAGTATTTT

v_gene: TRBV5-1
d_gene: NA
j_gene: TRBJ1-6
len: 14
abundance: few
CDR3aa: CASRGVNGNSPLHF
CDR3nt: TGCGCCAGCAGAGGTGTAAATGGCAATTCACCCCTCCACTTT

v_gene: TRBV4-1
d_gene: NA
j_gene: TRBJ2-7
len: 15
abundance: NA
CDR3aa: CASRSVGGQRGEQYF
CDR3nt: TGCGCCAGCAGATCCGTCGGGGGCCAACGCGGCGAGCAGTACTTC

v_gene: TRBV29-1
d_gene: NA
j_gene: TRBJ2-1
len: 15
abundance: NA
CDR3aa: CSVENDLQSYNEQFF
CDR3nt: TGCAGCGTTGAGAACGACCTCCAATCCTACAATGAGCAGTTCTTC

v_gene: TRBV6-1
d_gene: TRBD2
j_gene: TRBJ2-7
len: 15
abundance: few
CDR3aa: CATSLRLAGNYEQYF
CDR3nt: TGTGCCACATCCCTAAGGCTAGCGGGAAATTACGAGCAGTACTTC

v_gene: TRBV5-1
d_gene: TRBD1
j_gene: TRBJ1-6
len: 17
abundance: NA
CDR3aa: CASSLGGQIRDNSPLHF
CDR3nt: TGCGCCAGCAGCCTCGGGGGACAGATAAGAGATAATTCACCCCTCCACTTT

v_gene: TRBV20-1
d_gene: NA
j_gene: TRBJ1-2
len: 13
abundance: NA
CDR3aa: CSASGTTNYGYTF
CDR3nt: TGCAGTGCTAGTGGGACAACCAACTATGGCTACACCTTC

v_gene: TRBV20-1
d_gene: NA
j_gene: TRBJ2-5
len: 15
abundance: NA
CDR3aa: CSALGVAGLPNEQYF
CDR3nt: TGCAGTGCTTTAGGGGTGGCGGGACTCCCCAATGAGCAGTACTTC

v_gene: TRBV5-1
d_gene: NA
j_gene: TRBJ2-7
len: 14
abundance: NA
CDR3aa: CACSLGTTGTEQYF
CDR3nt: TGCGCCTGCAGCTTGGGAACTACAGGGACCGAGCAGTACTTC

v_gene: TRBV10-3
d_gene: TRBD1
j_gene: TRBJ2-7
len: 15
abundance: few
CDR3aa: CAISESFGQAYEQYF
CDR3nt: TGTGCCATCAGTGAGTCATTTGGACAGGCCTACGAGCAGTACTTC

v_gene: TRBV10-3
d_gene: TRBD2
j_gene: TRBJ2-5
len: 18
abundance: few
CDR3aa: CAISDLLASGGNQETQYF
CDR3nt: TGTGCCATCAGTGATTTGTTAGCGAGCGGGGGAAATCAAGAGACCCAGTACTTC

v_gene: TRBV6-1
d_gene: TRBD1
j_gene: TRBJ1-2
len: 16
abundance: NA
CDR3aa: CASSGGGQGALGGYTF
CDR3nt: TGTGCCAGCAGTGGGGGGGGACAGGGGGCGCTTGGTGGCTACACCTTC

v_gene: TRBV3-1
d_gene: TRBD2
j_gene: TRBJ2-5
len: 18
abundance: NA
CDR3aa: CASSQVLAGGLKQETQYF
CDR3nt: TGTGCCAGCAGCCAAGTGCTAGCGGGAGGCCTCAAACAAGAGACCCAGTACTTC

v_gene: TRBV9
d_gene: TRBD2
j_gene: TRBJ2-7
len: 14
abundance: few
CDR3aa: CASSVTGGLGEQYF
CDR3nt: TGTGCCAGCAGCGTAACGGGGGGACTCGGGGAGCAGTACTTC

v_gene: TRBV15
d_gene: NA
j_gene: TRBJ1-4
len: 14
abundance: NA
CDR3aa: CATSRDSGDEKLFF
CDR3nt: TGTGCCACCAGCAGAGATAGTGGGGATGAAAAACTGTTTTTT